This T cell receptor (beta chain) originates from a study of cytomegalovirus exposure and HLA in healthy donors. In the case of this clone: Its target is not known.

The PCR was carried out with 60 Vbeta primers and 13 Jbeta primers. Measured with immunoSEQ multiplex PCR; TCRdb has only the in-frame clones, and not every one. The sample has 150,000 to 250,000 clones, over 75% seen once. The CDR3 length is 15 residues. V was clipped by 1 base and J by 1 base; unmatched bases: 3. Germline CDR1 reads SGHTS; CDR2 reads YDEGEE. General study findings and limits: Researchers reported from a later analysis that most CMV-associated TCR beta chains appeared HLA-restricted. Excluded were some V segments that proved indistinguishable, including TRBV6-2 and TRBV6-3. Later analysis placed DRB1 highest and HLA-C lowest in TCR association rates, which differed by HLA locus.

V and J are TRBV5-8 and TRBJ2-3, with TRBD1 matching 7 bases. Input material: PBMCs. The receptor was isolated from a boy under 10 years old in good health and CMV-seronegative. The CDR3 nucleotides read TGTGCCAGCAGCTTGAGGGGGCCGGGCACAGATACGCAGTATTTT. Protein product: CASSLRGPGTDTQYF.